The present TCR beta chain was sequenced within a study of cytomegalovirus exposure and HLA in healthy donors. The length of the CDR3 is 16 residues. Germline V gene sequence: CDR1 LGHNA, CDR2 YSLEER. V trimming: 0 bases; J trimming: 7 bases; junction bases outside the gene matches: 7. It was with 60 Vbeta and 13 Jbeta primers that the PCR ran. The repertoire was sequenced with immunoSEQ multiplex PCR; TCRdb's copy has only in-frame clones and lacks some. The sample holds some 190,000 clones; 77% are singletons and the top ten take about 1.5%. This TCR came from a young man in good health and CMV-seronegative. The chain links TRBV4-3 to TRBJ2-4; 9 positions agree with TRBD2. What was sequenced was PBMCs. CDR3 in DNA: TGCGCCAGCAGCCAAGAGGGCGGGGGGGGGAGTAACATTCAGTACTTC. This sequence encodes CASSQEGGGGSNIQYF.